One sample yielded the 31 T cell receptor beta chains listed below, sequenced in a study of neurological immune-mediated disorders. Time point given: longitudinal time-point 2. TCRdb itself ran the 5' RACE reads through MiXCR, one entry per CDR3 protein. Of approximately 31,000 distinct CDR3 sequences detected, about 13% appear once; the ten largest clones hold about 2.3%. Sample: PBMCs. These receptors all stem from a woman aged 40 to 50 in good health.

This clonotype was counted ten times or more. The chain carries TRBV5-6 and TRBJ2-1; D remains ambiguous. Germline values: CDR1 SGHDT, CDR2 YYEEEE. The V gene lost 4 bases and the J gene lost 0 bases, with 11 bases spanning the gap. The CDR3 length is 15 residues. This CDR3 reads CASSVDWSSYNEQFF. The CDR3 region has the DNA TGTGCCAGCAGCGTAGACTGGAGCTCCTACAATGAGCAGTTCTTC.

This clonotype was observed at least ten times. The chain recombines TRBV27 with TRBJ1-5, with a tentative D call TRBD1 (5 bases). Per germline, CDR1 MNHEY and CDR2 SMNVEV (reference sequence). Trimming cost V 0 bases and J 4 bases, with 10 bases left between them. The length of the CDR3 is 15 residues. The CDR3 sequence is CASSLSAGGNQPQHF. The CDR3 bases are TGTGCCAGCAGTTTATCTGCGGGGGGGAATCAGCCCCAGCATTTT.

This clonotype was seen many times. The chain recombines TRBV7-2 with TRBJ2-7; D is unresolved. V was clipped by 5 bases and J by 3 bases, with 8 bases between them. The germline V gene encodes CDR1 SGHTA and CDR2 FQGNSA. The CDR3 sequence is 12 residues long. CDR3 in DNA: TGTGCCAGCAGCGCCGGGCACTACGAGCAGTACTTC. Protein sequence: CASSAGHYEQYF.

This clonotype was recorded once. This sequence joins TRBV5-1 and TRBJ1-2, with 8 nucleotides matching TRBD1. This CDR3 region has 16 residues. J gave up 3 bases and V 0 bases, and 7 bases lay outside the gene matches. Germline loops: CDR1 SGHRS, CDR2 YFSETQ. CDR3 sequence reads: CASSLDGSGGDYGYTF. In DNA form, the CDR3 reads TGCGCCAGCAGCTTGGATGGTTCAGGGGGCGACTATGGCTACACCTTC.

This clonotype was picked up many times. The V and J genes are TRBV7-8 and TRBJ2-1; D is possibly TRBD2 (6 bases). CDR1 is SGHVS, CDR2 FQNEAQ, per germline. V lost 2 bases, J lost 6 bases, and 20 bases lay in between. This CDR3 has 17 residues. The CDR3 DNA reads TGTGCCAGCAGCTTAATGCGGGAAAACCTCCCGGGCAATGAGCAGTTCTTC. Encoded protein: CASSLMRENLPGNEQFF.

This clonotype showed up many times. The chain couples TRBV20-1 to TRBJ1-2; 8 bases are a match to TRBD1. V dropped 6 bases and J dropped 7; count of bases not matched to a gene: 13. The CDR3 extends over 14 amino acids. Germline lookup yields CDR1 DFQATT and CDR2 SNEGSKA (reference sequence). The CDR3 bases are TGCAGTGCGAAATCGACAGGGGCGGCCACTGGCTACACCTTC. Translated: CSAKSTGAATGYTF.

This clonotype has a count of ten or more. The V call is TRBV9, the J call TRBJ1-2; D unclear. Trimming removed 1 base at V and 2 bases at J, with 6 bases between. Germline CDR1 is SGDLS and CDR2 is YYNGEE. There are 13 residues in the CDR3. CDR3 DNA sequence: TGTGCCAGCAGCGTACTGGTCAACTATGGCTACACCTTC. This gives the protein CASSVLVNYGYTF. Full variable domain (missing parts from reference TRBV9 and TRBJ1-2): DSGVTQTPKHLITATGQRVTLRCSPRSGDLSVYWYQQSLDQGLQFLIQYYNGEERAKGNILERFSAQQFPDLHSELNLSSLELGDSALYFCASSVLVNYGYTFGSGTRLTVV.

The table lists this clonotype with many counts. The CDR3 spells CASSLGRGDLYGYTF. In nucleotides, the CDR3 is TGTGCCAGCAGCTTAGGAAGGGGAGATCTCTATGGCTACACCTTC. This chain connects TRBV7-2 to TRBJ1-2; D is perhaps TRBD1 (5 bases). V shed 1 base and J shed 4 bases, with 13 bases lying between them. The V gene's germline CDR1 is SGHTA and CDR2 FQGNSA. This CDR3 spans 15 amino acids.

Of note for this clonotype: At one end the junction does not follow the germline gene, possibly because of a read error. The J gene is TRBJ2-1, the V gene TRBV7-2; 11 bases line up with TRBD2. This CDR3 spans 17 amino acids. Germline CDR1 is SGHTA and CDR2 is FQGNSA. This CDR3 reads CAGSLGRGLAAYSEQFF. In DNA form, the CDR3 reads TGTGCCGGCAGCTTAGGGAGGGGACTAGCGGCCTACAGTGAGCAGTTCTTC.

Ten or more counts support this clonotype. The V gene is TRBV7-8, the J gene TRBJ2-1; a weak D match, TRBD2 (5 bases). Germline-derived CDR1 and CDR2 are SGHVS and FQNEAQ. The CDR3 has 16 residues. V gave up 5 bases and J gave up 1 base, with 15 bases separating them. The CDR3 nucleotides are TGTGCCAGCAGCCACCTTTTTCAGCGGTCCTACAATGAGCAGTTCTTC. Residues: CASSHLFQRSYNEQFF.

This clonotype appeared many times. V is TRBV7-8 and J is TRBJ1-1; 9 bases align to TRBD1. CDR1 and CDR2 from the germline V gene are SGHVS and FQNEAQ. After removal of 3 bases from V and 1 base from J, the junction contained 6 bases not matched to a gene. The CDR3 consists of 16 residues. The CDR3 DNA is TGTGCCAGCAGCTTGTTACAGGGGGCGGCGAACACTGAAGCTTTCTTT. This codes for CASSLLQGAANTEAFF.

This clonotype occurred many times. The rearrangement joins TRBV7-8 to TRBJ2-7; possibly TRBD2 for D (5 bases). This CDR3 has 16 residues. Trimming cost V 1 base and J 7 bases, with 20 bases left between them. Germline loops: CDR1 SGHVS, CDR2 FQNEAQ. The CDR3 is CASSLGFRTVLLEQYF. The CDR3 DNA reads TGTGCCAGCAGCTTAGGATTTCGGACTGTGTTGTTGGAGCAGTACTTC. The whole variable domain, remainder taken from reference TRBV7-8 and TRBJ2-7, is GAGVSQSPRYKVAKRGQDVALRCDPISGHVSLFWYQQALGQGPEFLTYFQNEAQLDKSGLPSDRFFAERPEGSVSTLKIQRTQQEDSAVYLCASSLGFRTVLLEQYFGPGTRLTVT.

This clonotype was counted between two and nine times. No conserved phenylalanine or tryptophan ends this CDR3, so it is likely a read error. V usage is TRBV27 and J usage is TRBJ1-1; D may be TRBD1 (6 bases). Germline V gene sequence: CDR1 MNHEY, CDR2 SMNVEV (reference sequence). The CDR3 extends over 14 amino acids. The chain's CDR3 is CASSYGQMGTAAFL. CDR3 in DNA: TGTGCCAGCAGTTACGGACAGATGGGGACTGCAGCTTTCTTG.

In its sample, this clonotype was seen many times. This chain joins TRBV20-1 and TRBJ2-3; no firm D call. The V gene lost 4 bases and the J gene lost 0 bases, with 8 bases spanning the gap. Germline CDR1 and CDR2: DFQATT and SNEGSKA (reference sequence). This CDR3 region has 13 residues. The CDR3 bases are TGCAGTGCTAAAGGGATTAGCACAGATACGCAGTATTTT. Its protein is CSAKGISTDTQYF.

This clonotype showed up many times. The CDR3 spells CASSLARGASGNTIYF. The DNA of the CDR3 is TGCGCCAGCAGCTTGGCCCGGGGGGCCTCTGGAAACACCATATATTTT. This chain connects TRBV5-1 to TRBJ1-3, with a weak D call TRBD1 (6 bases). The CDR3 contains 16 residues. V shed 0 bases and J shed 0 bases, with 10 bases lying between them. Germline CDR1 is SGHRS and CDR2 is YFSETQ.

This clonotype was seen ten or more times. The genes are TRBV3-1 and TRBJ1-2; D remains ambiguous. The V end was cut by 1 base, the J end by 2 bases, with 8 bases between. The V gene's germline CDR1 is LGHDT and CDR2 YNNKEL (reference sequence). This CDR3 has 14 amino acids. The DNA for the CDR3 is TGTGCCAGCAGCCAAGTAGGTTGGAACTATGGCTACACCTTC. Encoded protein: CASSQVGWNYGYTF.

Ten or more counts support this clonotype. The chain combines TRBV9 with TRBJ2-6; D tentatively fits TRBD1 or TRBD2 (5 bases each). The germline V and J ends were trimmed by 4 bases and 0 bases, with 17 bases remaining between them. The CDR3 length is 18 residues. Germline CDR1 is SGDLS and CDR2 is YYNGEE. CDR3 region: CASSFRGDVDSGANVLTF. CDR3 nucleotides: TGTGCCAGCAGCTTCAGAGGGGACGTAGACTCTGGGGCCAACGTCCTGACTTTC.

This clonotype was recorded at least ten times. V gene TRBV5-6 combines with J gene TRBJ1-5; a possible D gene is TRBD1 (6 bases). Germline loops: CDR1 SGHDT, CDR2 YYEEEE. The V end lost 0 bases, the J end lost 6 bases, and 10 bases lay between the germline ends. The CDR3 is 14 amino acids. CDR3 loop: CASSLGGAGQPQHF. The CDR3 region has the DNA TGTGCCAGCAGCTTGGGGGGGGCCGGTCAGCCCCAGCATTTT.

J is TRBJ2-1 and V is TRBV2; no reliable D call. The germline CDR1 and CDR2 sequences are SNHLY and FYNNEI. The CDR3 consists of 13 residues. V lost 3 bases and J lost 10, with 13 bases in between. The CDR3 region is CASSEVMVHEQFF. The CDR3 DNA follows: TGTGCCAGCAGTGAGGTTATGGTACACGAGCAGTTCTTC.

This clonotype was counted ten times or more. CDR3: CASSPGPGGDTEAFF. For the CDR3, the DNA is TGTGCCAGCTCACCAGGGCCCGGGGGTGACACTGAAGCTTTCTTT. This sequence joins TRBV18 and TRBJ1-1; D possibly corresponds to TRBD1 (5 bases). Germline V gives CDR1 KGHSH, CDR2 LQKENI. This CDR3 comprises 15 residues. The germline V and J ends were trimmed by 2 bases and 3 bases, with 13 bases remaining between them.

This clonotype was recorded a few times. The chain links TRBV6-2 or TRBV6-3 to TRBJ2-7; the D gene could be TRBD1 or TRBD2 (6 bases each). Germline CDR1 is MNHEY and CDR2 is SVGEGT. This CDR3 has 15 residues. With 0 bases removed from V and 2 bases from J, the gap between germline ends came to 11 bases. CDR3 bases: TGTGCCAGCAGTTACTCCAAACGGGGGCCCTACGAGCAGTACTTC. It translates to CASSYSKRGPYEQYF.

There are many counts of this clonotype. This rearrangement joins TRBV7-2 to TRBJ2-7, with D unresolved. The CDR3 is made up of 13 amino acids. Trimming removed 3 bases at V and 4 bases at J, with 10 bases between. Germline loops: CDR1 SGHTA, CDR2 FQGNSA. The CDR3, as DNA: TGTGCCAGCAGCTTCGGCAGGTTTTACGAGCAGTACTTC. Protein: CASSFGRFYEQYF.

This clonotype counts as medium-sized (0.01 to 0.1%). The CDR3 loop reads CASNLLVGTEAFF. The CDR3 DNA reads TGTGCCAGCAACCTTTTAGTGGGGACTGAAGCTTTCTTT. The chain links TRBV7-9 to TRBJ1-1; D is uncertain. Germline V gene data show CDR1 as SEHNR and CDR2 as FQNEAQ (reference sequence). This CDR3 has 13 amino acids. Trimming removed 7 bases from V and 5 bases from J, with 14 bases in between.

The table lists this clonotype with many counts. This sequence joins TRBV10-3 and TRBJ2-3; maybe TRBD1 (5 bases). This CDR3 has 14 residues. The germline V gene encodes CDR1 ENHRY and CDR2 SYGVKD. Trimming removed 6 bases at V and 4 bases at J, with 14 bases between. The CDR3 is CAISPTEIPDTQYF. CDR3 coding DNA: TGTGCCATCAGCCCGACAGAGATTCCAGATACGCAGTATTTT.

This clonotype was observed at least ten times. The chain is built from TRBV20-1 and TRBJ2-5; 8 bases agree with TRBD2. V trimming: 1 base; J trimming: 5 bases; junction bases outside the gene matches: 9. Germline CDR1 DFQATT, CDR2 SNEGSKA (reference sequence). The CDR3 is 15 residues long. CDR3 region: CSARGIAGRVETQYF. DNA of the CDR3: TGCAGTGCTAGAGGAATAGCGGGGAGGGTGGAGACCCAGTACTTC.

The J gene is TRBJ2-2, the V gene TRBV12-3 or TRBV12-4; D is possibly TRBD1 (5 bases). The CDR3 covers 13 residues. Deletions cut 7 bases from V and 5 bases from J, with 11 bases between. The CDR3 protein is CASTARATGELFF. Written as DNA, the CDR3 is TGTGCCAGCACTGCCAGGGCGACCGGGGAGCTGTTTTTT.

This clonotype has ten or more counts. This chain links TRBV20-1 with TRBJ1-2; 7 bases line up with TRBD1. V was pared by 1 base and J by 9 bases, with 8 bases of the junction left unmatched. CDR3 length equals 13 residues. Germline V gives CDR1 DFQATT, CDR2 SNEGSKA (reference sequence). The CDR3 DNA reads TGCAGTGCTAGAGTCCGCCGGGACAGCAGCTACACCTTC. Protein: CSARVRRDSSYTF.

In its sample, this clonotype was seen many times. The chain joins TRBV6-5 to TRBJ1-1; D unclear. The CDR3 has 13 residues. Trimming removed 6 bases from V and 11 bases from J, with 19 bases in between. The V gene's germline CDR1 is MNHEY and CDR2 SVGAGI. As DNA, the CDR3 is TGTGCCAGCAGCATCCCAGACGGAACCTTGGCTTTCTTT. Its protein product is CASSIPDGTLAFF.

This clonotype was picked up many times. This sequence joins TRBV10-3 and TRBJ2-1, with 7 bases lining up with TRBD2. The CDR3 runs to 15 residues. J was trimmed by 7 bases and V by 2 bases; bases with no gene match: 8. In germline, CDR1 is ENHRY, CDR2 SYGVKD. The CDR3 bases are TGTGCCATCAGTGAGGGGCGGGAGAAGAAGAATGAGCAGTTCTTC. Protein sequence: CAISEGREKKNEQFF.

This clonotype appeared many times. The chain combines TRBV5-1 with TRBJ1-4, with 7 nucleotides matching TRBD1. The junction had 4 bases not matched to a gene; V was cut back by 4 bases and J by 4 bases. CDR1 is SGHRS and CDR2 is YFSETQ in the germline V gene. This CDR3 comprises 14 residues. DNA for the CDR3: TGCGCCAGCAGCCGGGGACAGAGTAATGAAAAACTGTTTTTT. The encoded protein is CASSRGQSNEKLFF.

This clonotype appeared many times. The chain uses TRBV7-2 and TRBJ2-1; TRBD1 agrees at 9 bases. Trimming removed 1 base from V and 8 bases from J; junction bases left unmatched: 9. The CDR3 has 16 amino acids. Germline-derived CDR1 and CDR2 are SGHTA and FQGNSA. As DNA, the CDR3 is TGTGCCAGCAGCTTAGAGTCCGGGACAGGGATCCATGAGCAGTTCTTC. Translated: CASSLESGTGIHEQFF.